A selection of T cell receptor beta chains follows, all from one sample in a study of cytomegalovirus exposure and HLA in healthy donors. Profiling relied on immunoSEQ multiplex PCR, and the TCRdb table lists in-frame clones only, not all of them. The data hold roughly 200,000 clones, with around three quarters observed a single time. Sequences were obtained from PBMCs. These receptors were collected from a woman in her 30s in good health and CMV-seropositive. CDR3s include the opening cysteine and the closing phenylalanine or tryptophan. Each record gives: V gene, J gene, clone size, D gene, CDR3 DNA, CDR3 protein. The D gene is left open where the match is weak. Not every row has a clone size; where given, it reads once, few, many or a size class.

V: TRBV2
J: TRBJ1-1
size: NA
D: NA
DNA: TGTGCCAGCCAACCCATGTGGGGACTACCTATGAACACTGAAGCTTTCTTT
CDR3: CASQPMWGLPMNTEAFF

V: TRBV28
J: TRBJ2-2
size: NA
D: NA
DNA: TGTGCCAGCAGCATATACCAGGGGCGAGACCGAGGGGCCGGGGAGCTGTTTTTT
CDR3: CASSIYQGRDRGAGELFF

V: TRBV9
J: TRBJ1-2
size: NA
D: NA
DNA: TGTGCCAGCAGCTCGGGGGGCAAGGATGGCTACACCTTC
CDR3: CASSSGGKDGYTF

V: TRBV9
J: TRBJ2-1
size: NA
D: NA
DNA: TGTGCCAGCAGCGTAGGGGCGGGGAGCTCCTACAATGAGCAGTTCTTC
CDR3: CASSVGAGSSYNEQFF

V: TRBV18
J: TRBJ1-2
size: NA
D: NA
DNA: TGTGCCAGCTCCCCCCAGGATGGTGGCTACACCTTC
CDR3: CASSPQDGGYTF

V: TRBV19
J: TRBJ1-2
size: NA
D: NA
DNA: TGTGCCAGTAGTACGGGACAACCCTATGGCTACACCTTC
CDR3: CASSTGQPYGYTF

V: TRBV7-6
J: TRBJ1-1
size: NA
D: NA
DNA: TGTGCCAGCAGCTTAGAGCCAGGGCACACTGAAGCTTTCTTT
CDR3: CASSLEPGHTEAFF

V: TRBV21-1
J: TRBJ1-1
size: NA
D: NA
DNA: TGTGCCAGCAGTTGTAGGGGCAGGGGGACGGACGCTCAAAACACTGAAGCTTTCTTT
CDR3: CASSCRGRGTDAQNTEAFF

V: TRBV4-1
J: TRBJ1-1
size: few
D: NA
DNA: TGCGCCAGCAGCCAAGAGAAGAGGCACACTGAAGCTTTCTTT
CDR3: CASSQEKRHTEAFF

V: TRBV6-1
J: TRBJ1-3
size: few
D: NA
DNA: TGTGCCAGCAAGGATAACAGTTACTCTGGAAACACCATATATTTT
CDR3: CASKDNSYSGNTIYF

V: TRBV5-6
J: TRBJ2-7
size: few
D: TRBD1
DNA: TGTGCCAGCAGCCCGGACAGGGAGACCTCCTACGAGCAGTACTTC
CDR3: CASSPDRETSYEQYF

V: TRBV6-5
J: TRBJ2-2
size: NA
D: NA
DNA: TGTGCCAGCAGTTACTCGACAGGGGAGGGCGGGGAGCTGTTTTTT
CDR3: CASSYSTGEGGELFF

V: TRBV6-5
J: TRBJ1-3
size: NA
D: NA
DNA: TGTGCCAGCAGTTACTTCACTGGCTCTGGAAACACCATATATTTT
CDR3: CASSYFTGSGNTIYF

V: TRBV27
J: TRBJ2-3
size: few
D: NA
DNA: TGTGCCAGCAGTTTAAGTTCGGGGTCGGCTGGGCCCACAGATACGCAGTATTTT
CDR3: CASSLSSGSAGPTDTQYF

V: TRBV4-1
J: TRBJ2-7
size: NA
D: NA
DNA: TGCGCCAGCAGCCGTTCGGGTCTAGAGGCCTACGAGCAGTACTTC
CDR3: CASSRSGLEAYEQYF

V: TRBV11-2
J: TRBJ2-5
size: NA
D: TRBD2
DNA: TGTGCCAGCAGCTTAGCCGGAGCTGGGGGGGGATCTCAAGAGACCCAGTACTTC
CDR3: CASSLAGAGGGSQETQYF

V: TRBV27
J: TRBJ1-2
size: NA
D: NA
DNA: TGTGCCAGCAGCCTCAGCGGACCCTATGGCTACACCTTC
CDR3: CASSLSGPYGYTF

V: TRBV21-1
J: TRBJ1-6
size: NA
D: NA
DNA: TGTGCCAGCAGCAACGATTCACCCCTCCACTTT
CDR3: CASSNDSPLHF

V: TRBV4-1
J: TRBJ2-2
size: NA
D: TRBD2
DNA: TGCGCCAGCAGCCCCAGAGCGGGGGGGCTAGACACCGGGGAGCTGTTTTTT
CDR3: CASSPRAGGLDTGELFF

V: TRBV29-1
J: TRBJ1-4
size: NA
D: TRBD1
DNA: TGCAGCGTCGCAGGGGGCCAAAACCTAGAAAAACTGTTTTTT
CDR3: CSVAGGQNLEKLFF

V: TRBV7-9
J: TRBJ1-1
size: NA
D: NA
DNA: TGTGCCAGCAGCTTAGGTACGGGTCTGCGCACTGAAGCTTTCTTT
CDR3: CASSLGTGLRTEAFF

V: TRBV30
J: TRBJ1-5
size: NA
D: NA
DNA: TGTGCCTGGAGTCATCGGGTCGGGGATTTTAGCAATCAGCCCCAGCATTTT
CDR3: CAWSHRVGDFSNQPQHF

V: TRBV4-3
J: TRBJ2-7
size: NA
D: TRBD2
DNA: TGCGCCAGCAGCCTAGGCGGGAGGGAATCCTACGAGCAGTACTTC
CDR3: CASSLGGRESYEQYF

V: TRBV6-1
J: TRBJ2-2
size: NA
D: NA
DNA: TGTGCCAGCAGTGAAGCGCCGGTGCCTCTGAACACCGGGGAGCTGTTTTTT
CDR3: CASSEAPVPLNTGELFF

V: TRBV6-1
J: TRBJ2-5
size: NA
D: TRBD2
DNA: TGTGCCAGCAGTGAAGATATAGGGACTAGCGGGGAGGAGACCCAGTACTTC
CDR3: CASSEDIGTSGEETQYF

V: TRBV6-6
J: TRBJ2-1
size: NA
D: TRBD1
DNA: TGTGCCAGCAGACAGGGGGTCGATGAGCAGTTCTTC
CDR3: CASRQGVDEQFF

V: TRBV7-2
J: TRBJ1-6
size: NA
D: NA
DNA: TGTGCCAGCAGCTTAGGGCCTAATTCACCCCTCCACTTT
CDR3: CASSLGPNSPLHF

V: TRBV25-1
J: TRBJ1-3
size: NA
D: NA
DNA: TGTGCCAGCAGTGCCCCGGGCTCGGGGAACACCATATATTTT
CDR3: CASSAPGSGNTIYF

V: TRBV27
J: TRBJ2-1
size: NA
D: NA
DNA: TGTGCCAGCAGTTTTGATGCGGGCGGGATTGGTGAGCAGTTCTTC
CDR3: CASSFDAGGIGEQFF

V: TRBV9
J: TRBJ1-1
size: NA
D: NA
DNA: TGTGCCAGCAGCGTAGGTCCCAGGGGTGCTTCTAGGGCGTACACTGAAGCTTTCTTT
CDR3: CASSVGPRGASRAYTEAFF

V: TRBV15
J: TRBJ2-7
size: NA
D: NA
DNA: TGTGCCACCAGCAGAGATGTGACAGCCTACGAGCAGTACTTC
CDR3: CATSRDVTAYEQYF

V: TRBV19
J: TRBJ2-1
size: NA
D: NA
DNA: TGTGCCAGTACAAACCAGGGGCCCCTTCTGGCGGTTGAGCAGTTCTTC
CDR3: CASTNQGPLLAVEQFF

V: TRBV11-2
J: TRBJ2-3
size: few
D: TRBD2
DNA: TGTGCCAGCAGCTTGGGGGGACTAGTGCATGGCACAGATACGCAGTATTTT
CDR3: CASSLGGLVHGTDTQYF

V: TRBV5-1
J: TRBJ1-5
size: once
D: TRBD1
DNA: TGCGCCAGCAGCGCCGGGACAGGGGGCAATCAGCCCCAGCATTTT
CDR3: CASSAGTGGNQPQHF

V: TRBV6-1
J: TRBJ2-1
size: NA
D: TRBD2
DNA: TGTGCCAGCAGTGATCTAGCGGGGGACTACAATGAGCAGTTCTTC
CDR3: CASSDLAGDYNEQFF

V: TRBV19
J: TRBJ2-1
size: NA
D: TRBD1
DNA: TGTGCCAGTAGCCCAGGGGGAGTCGGCGAGCAGTTCTTC
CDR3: CASSPGGVGEQFF

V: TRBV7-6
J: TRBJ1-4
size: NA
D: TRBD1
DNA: TGTGCCAGCAGCTTCACCCCGGGACAGGGTAATGAAAAACTGTTTTTT
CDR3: CASSFTPGQGNEKLFF

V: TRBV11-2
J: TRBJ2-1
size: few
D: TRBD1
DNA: TGTGCCAGCAGCCATCAGGGGGTAAATGAGCAGTTCTTC
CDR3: CASSHQGVNEQFF

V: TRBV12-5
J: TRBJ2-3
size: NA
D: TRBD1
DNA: TGTGCTAGTGGTCAGACAGGGGTTAGCACAGATACGCAGTATTTT
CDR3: CASGQTGVSTDTQYF

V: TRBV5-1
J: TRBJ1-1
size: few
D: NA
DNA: TGCGCCAGCAGCCGCTCTTTAGAGGGTACTGAAGCTTTCTTT
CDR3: CASSRSLEGTEAFF

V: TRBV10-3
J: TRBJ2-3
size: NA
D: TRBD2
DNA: TGTGCCATCAGTGAGAATTGGGACCTAGCGGGTAAAAGCACAGATACGCAGTATTTT
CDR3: CAISENWDLAGKSTDTQYF

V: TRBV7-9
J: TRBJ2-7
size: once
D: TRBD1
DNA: TGTGCCAGCAGCACGACGGGACAGGGGGTCTACGAGCAGTACTTC
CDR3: CASSTTGQGVYEQYF

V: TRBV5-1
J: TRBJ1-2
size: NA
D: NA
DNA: TGCGCCAGCAGCTGGGTGGACAGTTCGGCGTATGGCTACACCTTC
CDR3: CASSWVDSSAYGYTF

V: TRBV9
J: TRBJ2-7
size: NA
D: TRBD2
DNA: TGTGCCAGCAGCGCCGGCGGGGGGGTATCCTACGAGCAGTACTTC
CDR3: CASSAGGGVSYEQYF

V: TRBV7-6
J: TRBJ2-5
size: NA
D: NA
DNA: TGTGCCAGCAGCTTTTTAGCGTTGGAGACCCAGTACTTC
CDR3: CASSFLALETQYF

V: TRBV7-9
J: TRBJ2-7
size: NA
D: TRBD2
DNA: TGTGCCAGCAGCCTTCAGACTAGCGGGACTTGGGAGCAGTACTTC
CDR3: CASSLQTSGTWEQYF

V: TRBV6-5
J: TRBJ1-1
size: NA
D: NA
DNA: TGTGCCAGCAGCAAACAGGGAAGAAGTGAAGCTTTCTTT
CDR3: CASSKQGRSEAFF

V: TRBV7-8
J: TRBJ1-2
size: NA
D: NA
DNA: TGTGCCAGCAGCTTAGTGGGCGGAGGAGCTAACTATGGCTACACCTTC
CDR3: CASSLVGGGANYGYTF